The text below deals with one TCR beta chain. The data originate from a study of blood T cell repertoires in COVID-19. Whole-study context: PBMCs, B-cell-depleted T cells, or T cells were the source of the cDNA or gDNA that made up the material.

Clones were read by immunoSEQ multiplex PCR, and TCRdb kept only the in-frame ones, dropping some. This repertoire shows 200,000 to 250,000 clones, about 85% found once; its top ten account for 10% to 13%. Germline CDR1 SNHLY, CDR2 FYNNEI. V shed 8 bases and J shed 0 bases, with 13 bases lying between them. This CDR3 is 15 amino acids long. The receptor was derived from a man under 40 who had recovered from COVID-19. The chain recombines TRBV2 with TRBJ2-2; D is unresolved. Sequenced: PBMCs or T cells enriched from blood (not recorded which). The CDR3 protein is CASCLTRANTGELFF. In DNA, the CDR3 is TGTGCCAGCTGTCTTACTCGCGCGAACACCGGGGAGCTGTTTTTT.